This T cell receptor (beta chain) was captured in a study of cytomegalovirus exposure and HLA in healthy donors. Study details: The early release's HLA-typed donors yielded about 85 million unique TCRs. Study-wide results and limits: V- and J-gene trimming of TCR beta was linked (in a later analysis) to a missense DCLRE1C variant.

As regards this clone: Its matching antigen is unknown.

CDR1 and CDR2 (germline): LNHDA, SQIVND (reference sequence). This CDR3 spans 12 amino acids. The V gene lost 7 bases and the J gene lost 6 bases, with 12 bases spanning the gap. A multiplex PCR was run with 60 Vbeta primers and 13 Jbeta primers. The repertoire was sequenced with immunoSEQ multiplex PCR; TCRdb's copy has only in-frame clones and lacks some. This sample carries some 190,000 clones, 75% to 85% of them seen once, and the ten largest clones take 2% to 2.5%. The receptor was derived from a woman younger than 45 in good health and CMV-seropositive. This sequence joins TRBV19 and TRBJ1-2; D call uncertain. Sequenced: PBMCs. DNA for the CDR3: TGTGCCAGTACGCTTCGGGGAAATGGCTACACCTTC. This sequence encodes CASTLRGNGYTF.